This TCR beta chain is drawn from a study of blood T cell repertoires in COVID-19. As for the study in general: COVID-19 samples, acute and convalescent, were from the United States, Italy and Spain. T cells, B-cell-depleted T cells, or PBMCs provided the cDNA or gDNA that served as material.

CDR3 length: 16 amino acids. The germline CDR1 and CDR2 sequences are LGHDT and YNNKEL (reference sequence). Trimming shortened V by 1 base and J by 6 bases, and 18 bases separated the two germline ends. Authors' data handling: Amplification from reference gene primers served as the basis for estimated nucleated cell counts. Some clones are missing from TCRdb's copy, which holds only in-frame ones; the method was immunoSEQ multiplex PCR. V and J calls plus clone size are reproduced from that table; the DNA served to infer D and trimming. The data hold fewer than 300,000 clones, with around 80% observed a single time.

The sequenced sample consisted of peripheral blood. The V and J genes are TRBV3-1 (or the pseudogene TRBV3-2) and TRBJ1-1; D is perhaps TRBD1 (6 bases). This TCR came from a man older than 75 with acute or convalescent COVID-19. The CDR3 DNA reads TGTGCCAGCAGCCAAGTAAGGAATCGGCGGGGGCCTGAAGCTTTCTTT. Its protein product is CASSQVRNRRGPEAFF.